These T cell receptor beta chains were read from a single sample in a study of cytomegalovirus exposure and HLA in healthy donors. Profiled with immunoSEQ multiplex PCR; TCRdb holds only in-frame clones, not every one. The sample holds over 150,000 clones, 60% to 75% seen once. Sequencing input: PBMCs. These receptors originate from a man between 18 and 29 years old in good health and CMV-seronegative. Each CDR3 is given with its conserved first and last residue. D genes are given only for firm matches. Expanded clones are given a class, and other clones once, few, many or no size at all.

TRBV7-9	-	-	TRBJ2-1	CASTHSTYNEQFF	TGTGCCAGCACCCATTCAACCTACAATGAGCAGTTCTTC
TRBV19	-	TRBD1	TRBJ1-5	CASALDRATISNQPQHF	TGTGCCAGCGCCCTCGACAGGGCTACAATTAGCAATCAGCCCCAGCATTTT
TRBV6-1	-	TRBD1	TRBJ1-4	CASSSWDRGGEKLFF	TGTGCCAGCAGTTCCTGGGACAGGGGAGGGGAAAAACTGTTTTTT
TRBV4-3	-	-	TRBJ1-6	CASSLNVDSFNSPLHF	TGCGCCAGCAGCCTTAACGTCGACAGCTTTAATTCACCCCTCCACTTT
TRBV7-9	-	-	TRBJ1-2	CASSYQGNYGYTF	TGTGCCAGCAGCTACCAGGGCAACTATGGCTACACCTTC
TRBV5-6	once	TRBD1	TRBJ2-7	CASSYRDRGHEQYF	TGTGCCAGCAGCTACCGGGACAGGGGCCACGAGCAGTACTTC
TRBV21-1	-	-	TRBJ2-6	CASSKRASGGTSGANGLTF	TGTGCCAGCAGCAAACGCGCTAGCGGGGGGACCTCTGGGGCCAACGGCTTGACTTTC
TRBV30	-	-	TRBJ1-1	CAWTGYSNTEAFF	TGTGCCTGGACCGGGTACTCGAACACTGAAGCTTTCTTT
TRBV29-1	-	TRBD1	TRBJ2-7	CSVRGQGYEQYF	TGCAGCGTTAGGGGACAGGGCTACGAGCAGTACTTC
TRBV10-3	-	-	TRBJ2-6	CAISRSSRLEGANVLTF	TGTGCCATCAGTCGATCGTCACGACTGGAGGGGGCCAACGTCCTGACTTTC
TRBV5-4	-	TRBD1	TRBJ1-2	CASSFQGATGYTF	TGTGCCAGCAGCTTCCAGGGGGCGACGGGCTACACCTTC
TRBV6-5	-	-	TRBJ2-2	CASSYSGGTGELFF	TGTGCCAGCAGTTACTCGGGGGGCACCGGGGAGCTGTTTTTT
TRBV2	few	-	TRBJ1-5	CASSGTTSNQPQHF	TGTGCCAGCAGTGGGACAACTAGCAATCAGCCCCAGCATTTT
TRBV11-2	-	-	TRBJ1-3	CASSLRQERSGNTIYF	TGTGCCAGCAGCTTACGGCAGGAAAGGTCTGGAAACACCATATATTTT
TRBV10-3	-	TRBD1	TRBJ2-6	CAIRGTGGVSGANGLTF	TGTGCCATCAGAGGGACAGGGGGCGTTTCTGGGGCCAACGGCCTGACTTTC
TRBV7-9	-	TRBD1	TRBJ1-1	CSSSLAGTGLNTEAFF	TGTTCCAGCAGCTTAGCCGGGACAGGGTTGAACACTGAAGCTTTCTTT
TRBV6-1	-	-	TRBJ1-2	CASSESWGGDGYTF	TGTGCCAGCAGTGAATCGTGGGGCGGGGATGGCTACACCTTC
TRBV5-8	once	TRBD2	TRBJ2-1	CASKVDGGAYNEQFF	TGTGCCAGCAAAGTTGACGGGGGGGCTTACAATGAGCAGTTCTTC
TRBV9	-	-	TRBJ2-5	CASSVQGYQETQYF	TGTGCCAGCAGCGTCCAGGGGTACCAAGAGACCCAGTACTTC
TRBV2	few	-	TRBJ1-2	CASSDGMNYGYTF	TGTGCCAGCAGCGACGGGATGAACTATGGCTACACCTTC
TRBV9	few	TRBD1	TRBJ2-7	CASSLTGTGTYEQYF	TGTGCCAGCAGCTTAACCGGGACAGGAACCTACGAGCAGTACTTC
TRBV4-1	-	-	TRBJ1-4	CASSQDTQQDEKLFF	TGCGCCAGCAGCCAAGATACACAGCAAGATGAAAAACTGTTTTTT
TRBV10-3	-	TRBD1	TRBJ2-2	CAIAWDRANTGELFF	TGTGCCATCGCGTGGGACAGGGCGAACACCGGGGAGCTGTTTTTT
TRBV5-1	-	TRBD1	TRBJ2-3	CASTKDRGPDTQYF	TGCGCCAGCACCAAGGACAGGGGGCCCGATACGCAGTATTTT
TRBV11-2	-	-	TRBJ2-3	CASSLSGSTDTQYF	TGTGCCAGCAGCTTATCGGGGAGCACAGATACGCAGTATTTT
TRBV7-9	-	TRBD1	TRBJ1-2	CASSPGTGGNYGYTF	TGTGCCAGCAGCCCCGGGACAGGGGGCAACTATGGCTACACCTTC
TRBV2	-	-	TRBJ2-3	CASRAADTQYF	TGTGCCTCCAGGGCAGCAGATACGCAGTATTTT
TRBV5-4	-	TRBD2	TRBJ2-2	CASSDPTSGGLFTGELFF	TGTGCCAGCAGCGACCCGACTAGCGGGGGGCTTTTTACCGGGGAGCTGTTTTTT
TRBV5-1	-	TRBD1	TRBJ2-4	CASSHPKGQGIPLNIQYF	TGCGCCAGCAGCCATCCCAAGGGACAGGGGATCCCCTTAAACATTCAGTACTTC
TRBV28	-	-	TRBJ1-5	CASTKLGGGNQPQHF	TGTGCCAGCACCAAGCTCGGGGGAGGCAATCAGCCCCAGCATTTT
TRBV18	-	-	TRBJ1-1	CASSRGNTEAFF	TGTGCCAGCTCAAGAGGGAACACTGAAGCTTTCTTT
TRBV4-2	-	-	TRBJ2-7	CASSQEGGGPSSYEQYF	TGTGCCAGCAGCCAAGAAGGTGGGGGCCCAAGCTCCTACGAGCAGTACTTC
TRBV7-9	few	TRBD2	TRBJ2-1	CASTGTSGLSSYNEQFF	TGTGCCAGTACCGGGACTAGCGGGCTGAGCTCCTACAATGAGCAGTTCTTC
TRBV27	few	TRBD1	TRBJ2-2	CASSRSRGQGVRELFF	TGTGCCAGCAGCCGGTCCCGGGGACAGGGGGTCCGGGAGCTGTTTTTT
TRBV10-2	-	-	TRBJ1-3	CASSVSQGGNTIYF	TGCGCCAGCAGTGTGAGTCAGGGTGGGAACACCATATATTTT
TRBV6-5	-	-	TRBJ2-1	CAITNYNEQFF	TGTGCCATCACAAACTACAATGAGCAGTTCTTC
TRBV5-6	-	TRBD2	TRBJ2-3	CASSLALAGGDTQYF	TGTGCCAGCAGCTTGGCTCTAGCGGGGGGAGATACGCAGTATTTT
TRBV5-4	few	-	TRBJ2-1	CASSFRGAEEQFF	TGTGCCAGCAGCTTTCGGGGGGCGGAGGAGCAGTTCTTC
TRBV9	once	-	TRBJ2-7	CASSGVEEDYEQYF	TGTGCCAGCAGCGGGGTAGAAGAGGACTACGAGCAGTACTTC
TRBV30	-	-	TRBJ2-6	CAWTVSGANVLTF	TGTGCCTGGACGGTCTCTGGGGCCAACGTCCTGACTTTC
TRBV6-1	-	TRBD2	TRBJ2-1	CASRQGTSSYNEQFF	TGTGCCAGCAGACAAGGGACTAGCTCCTACAATGAGCAGTTCTTC